Listed here are 13 T cell receptor beta chains from one sample, sequenced in a study of blood T cell repertoires in COVID-19. Sequencing used immunoSEQ multiplex PCR; TCRdb keeps in-frame clones, though not all of them. The sample yields 350,000 to 500,000 clones, roughly 90% seen once. Sequencing was performed on peripheral blood. The receptors were sampled from a man aged 18 to 29 with COVID-19, enrolled during active disease.

The V call is TRBV28, the J call TRBJ2-3; 7 bases line up with TRBD1. Germline CDR1 and CDR2: MDHEN and SYDVKM. The CDR3 extends over 14 amino acids. J lost 2 bases, V lost 6 bases, and 5 bases had no gene match. The CDR3 protein is CASSPQGPTDTQYF. The CDR3 coding sequence is TGTGCCAGCAGCCCACAGGGGCCCACAGATACGCAGTATTTT.

The chain employs TRBV4-1 and TRBJ1-3, with D tentatively TRBD1 (5 bases). Germline CDR1 reads MGHRA; CDR2 reads YSYEKL. This CDR3 region has 12 residues. V gave up 6 bases and J gave up 7 bases, with 10 bases separating them. The CDR3 protein is CASRGQTNTIYF. The CDR3 DNA reads TGCGCCAGCAGGGGGCAGACGAACACCATATATTTT.

CDR3 sequence: CASSFDRSLYNEQFF. The CDR3, as DNA: TGTGCCAGCAGTTTTGACAGGAGTCTCTACAATGAGCAGTTCTTC. The chain carries TRBV6-5 and TRBJ2-1; D may be TRBD1 (6 bases). Per the germline V gene, CDR1 is MNHEY and CDR2 is SVGAGI. The CDR3 is 15 residues long. Between the trimmed V and J ends, which lost 4 bases and 3 bases, there was a span of 13 bases.

The genes are TRBV19 and TRBJ1-1, with D hard to call. Germline CDR1 and CDR2: LNHDA and SQIVND (reference sequence). Between the trimmed V and J ends, which lost 7 bases and 0 bases, there was a span of 9 bases. The CDR3 is made up of 13 amino acids. The CDR3 loop is CASNNQMNTEAFF. The CDR3, as DNA: TGTGCCAGTAATAATCAGATGAACACTGAAGCTTTCTTT.

This sequence joins TRBV2 and TRBJ1-6; D uncertain. The CDR3 length is 13 residues. Germline values: CDR1 SNHLY, CDR2 FYNNEI. V was cut by 4 bases and J by 6 bases, with 7 bases left in between. CDR3 loop: CASSGAANSPLHF. In DNA form, the CDR3 reads TGTGCCAGCAGTGGGGCAGCTAATTCACCCCTCCACTTT.

In nucleotides, the CDR3 is TGTGCCAGCAGTTCCTACAGATCTGAAGCTTTCTTT. This gives the protein CASSSYRSEAFF. The chain couples TRBV12-3 or TRBV12-4 to TRBJ1-1; D uncertain. The CDR3 is made up of 12 amino acids. The V end was cut by 4 bases, the J end by 6 bases, with 9 bases between.

The V and J genes are TRBV6-5 and TRBJ1-1; tentative D call: TRBD1 (6 bases). The CDR3 sequence is 14 residues long. V shed 3 bases and J shed 4 bases, with 12 bases lying between them. Germline V gene sequence: CDR1 MNHEY, CDR2 SVGAGI. Here the CDR3 reads CASSYMGAGTEAFF. CDR3 nucleotides: TGTGCCAGCAGTTATATGGGGGCCGGCACTGAAGCTTTCTTT.

The chain joins TRBV10-3 to TRBJ1-4; a possible D gene is TRBD1 (5 bases). Looked up from germline, CDR1 is ENHRY and CDR2 is SYGVKD. Trimming removed 6 bases from V and 8 bases from J, with 10 bases in between. The CDR3 extends over 12 amino acids. CDR3 sequence reads: CAIRDNEEKLFF. Written as DNA, the CDR3 is TGTGCCATCAGGGACAATGAGGAAAAACTGTTTTTT.

As DNA, the CDR3 is TGTGCCAGCAGTTATCAAGGCAGGTTAAACACTGAAGCTTTCTTT. It codes for CASSYQGRLNTEAFF. This chain connects TRBV6-2 or TRBV6-3 to TRBJ1-1, with D unclear. This CDR3 comprises 15 residues. V shed 3 bases and J shed 2 bases, with 13 bases lying between them. Germline assignment: CDR1 MNHEY and CDR2 SVGEGT.

V is TRBV29-1 and J is TRBJ2-1; 11 bases line up with TRBD1. The CDR3 has 14 amino acids. Germline loops: CDR1 SQVTM, CDR2 ANQGSEA. The V and J ends lost 5 bases and 7 bases, in that order; junction bases with no gene match: 7. CDR3 in amino acids: CSVSLGQGGNEQFF. DNA of the CDR3: TGCAGCGTTAGTTTGGGACAGGGGGGTAATGAGCAGTTCTTC.

The chain has TRBV7-8 and TRBJ2-3; a possible D gene is TRBD1 (5 bases). Trimming removed 7 bases at V and 6 bases at J, with 17 bases between. Germline CDR1 reads SGHVS; CDR2 reads FQNEAQ. This CDR3 region has 14 residues. This chain's CDR3 is CASIRATTWDTQYF. CDR3 coding DNA: TGTGCCAGCATCAGGGCCACCACATGGGATACGCAGTATTTT.

The V call is TRBV18, the J call TRBJ2-7, with 10 bases matching TRBD1. The CDR3 covers 17 residues. Losses at the gene ends were 4 bases for V and 5 bases for J; bases not matched to a gene: 14. Germline CDR1 reads KGHSH; CDR2 reads LQKENI. CDR3 DNA: TGTGCCAGCTCACTAATGACAGGGGGCACTCAAGGGGACGAGCAGTACTTC. The encoded protein is CASSLMTGGTQGDEQYF.

The rearrangement uses TRBV19 and TRBJ2-7, with a weak D call TRBD1 (6 bases). The CDR3 has 13 amino acids. Looked up from germline, CDR1 is LNHDA and CDR2 is SQIVND (reference sequence). V lost 9 bases and J 5 bases, leaving 17 bases between the germline ends. Here the CDR3 reads CASSRIQGNEQYF. CDR3 nucleotides: TGTGCCAGCAGCCGTATACAGGGAAACGAGCAGTACTTC.